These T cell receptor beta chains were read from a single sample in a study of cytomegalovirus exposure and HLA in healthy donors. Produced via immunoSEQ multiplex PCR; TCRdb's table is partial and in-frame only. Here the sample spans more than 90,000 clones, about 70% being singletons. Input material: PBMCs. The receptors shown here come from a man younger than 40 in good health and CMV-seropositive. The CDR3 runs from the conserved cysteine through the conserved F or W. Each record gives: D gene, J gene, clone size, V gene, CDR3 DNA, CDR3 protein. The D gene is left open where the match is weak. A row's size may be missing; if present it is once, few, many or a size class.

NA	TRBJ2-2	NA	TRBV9	TGTGCCAGCAGCGCAACATCGAACACCGGGGAGCTGTTTTTT	CASSATSNTGELFF
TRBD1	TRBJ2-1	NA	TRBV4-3	TGCGCCAGCAGCGACAGGGCCTACAATGAGCAGTTCTTC	CASSDRAYNEQFF
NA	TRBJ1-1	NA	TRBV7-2	TGTGCCAGCAGTTCTCAGGGCCTGAACACTGAAGCTTTCTTT	CASSSQGLNTEAFF
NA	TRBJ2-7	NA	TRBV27	TGTGCCAGCAGTTTATCGGGCCCCTACGAGCAGTACTTC	CASSLSGPYEQYF
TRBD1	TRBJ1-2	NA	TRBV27	TGTGCCAGCAGTTTAGGGACAGGGGTTCCTTATGGCTACACCTTC	CASSLGTGVPYGYTF
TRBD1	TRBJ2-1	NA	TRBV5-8	TGTGCCAGCAGATCGGACAGGAGTACCCGATACAATGAGCAGTTCTTC	CASRSDRSTRYNEQFF
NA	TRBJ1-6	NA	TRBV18	TGTGCCAGTACCGAGAGGGTCGATAATTCACCCCTCCACTTT	CASTERVDNSPLHF
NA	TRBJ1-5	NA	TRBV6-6	TGTGCCAGCAGACAGGGTAGCAATCAGCCCCAGCATTTT	CASRQGSNQPQHF
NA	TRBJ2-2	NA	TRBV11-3	TGTGCCAGCAGCCTCGAGGGCATCGGGGAGCTGTTTTTT	CASSLEGIGELFF
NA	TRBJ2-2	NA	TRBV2	TGTGCCAGCAGTGAGTCGGGATACACCGGGGAGCTGTTTTTT	CASSESGYTGELFF
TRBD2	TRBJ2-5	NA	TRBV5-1	TGCGCCAGCAGCTTGGCCCGGGAGGCGACCCAGTACTTC	CASSLAREATQYF
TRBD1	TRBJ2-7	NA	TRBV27	TGTGCCAGCAGCGAGGGGGCCCACGAGCAGTACTTC	CASSEGAHEQYF
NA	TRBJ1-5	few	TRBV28	TGTGCCAGCAGTCTTGACGGGGTAACCCAGCATTTT	CASSLDGVTQHF
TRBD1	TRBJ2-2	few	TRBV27	TGTGCCAGCAGTTTATCAATCGCAGGGACAGCCACCGGGGAGCTGTTTTTT	CASSLSIAGTATGELFF
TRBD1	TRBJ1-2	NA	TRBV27	TGTGCCAGCAGTTTAAAACAGGGGTATGGCTACACCTTC	CASSLKQGYGYTF
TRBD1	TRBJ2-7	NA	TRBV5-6	TGTGCCAGCAGCTTGCCGAGGGGGATGGGGACAGGGAAGGGCGAGCAGTACTTC	CASSLPRGMGTGKGEQYF
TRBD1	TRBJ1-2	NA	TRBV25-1	TGTGCCATTAAAGGACAGGGGGGTGGCTACACCTTC	CAIKGQGGGYTF
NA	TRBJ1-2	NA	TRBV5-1	TGCGCCAGCAGCCTCTCGTTCCTCGGAGGCAGCAACTATGGCTACACCTTC	CASSLSFLGGSNYGYTF
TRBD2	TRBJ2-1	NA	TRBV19	TGTGCCAGTAGTATACAACTAGCGGGTCTTAATGAGCAGTTCTTC	CASSIQLAGLNEQFF
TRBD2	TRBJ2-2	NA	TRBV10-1	TGCGCCAGCAGCGGACGAAGGACTAGCGGTACCGGGGAGCTGTTTTTT	CASSGRRTSGTGELFF
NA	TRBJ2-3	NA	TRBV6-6	TGTGCCAGCAGTTACTCGACAGGTCGGAGCACAGATACGCAGTATTTT	CASSYSTGRSTDTQYF
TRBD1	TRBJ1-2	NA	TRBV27	TGTGCCAGCAGTTGGGACAGGAGCTATGGCTACACCTTC	CASSWDRSYGYTF
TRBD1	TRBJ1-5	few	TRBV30	TGTGCCTGGGCGACGACTCAGGGGGCGCTTGGGTATAGCAATCAGCCCCAGCATTTT	CAWATTQGALGYSNQPQHF
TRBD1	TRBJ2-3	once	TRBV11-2	TGTGCCAGCAGCTTAGGGGGACAGGGAAAGGGAGGTACGCAGTATTTT	CASSLGGQGKGGTQYF
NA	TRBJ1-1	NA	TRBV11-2	TGTGCCAGCAGCCCCCCGAAACACCCGAACACTGAAGCTTTCTTT	CASSPPKHPNTEAFF
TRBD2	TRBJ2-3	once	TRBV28	TGTGCCAGCAGTGCATCACGCGGACTAGCGGGCACAGATACGCAGTATTTT	CASSASRGLAGTDTQYF
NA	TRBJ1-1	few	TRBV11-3	TGTGCCAGCAGCGTCGGGAGGTACACTGAAGCTTTCTTT	CASSVGRYTEAFF
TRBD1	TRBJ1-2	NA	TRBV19	TGTGCCAGTAGGGTAAACAGGGGCGGCTCCTATGGCTACACCTTC	CASRVNRGGSYGYTF
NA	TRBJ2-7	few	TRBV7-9	TGTGCCAGCAGCTTATCGGGGTACGAGCAGTACTTC	CASSLSGYEQYF
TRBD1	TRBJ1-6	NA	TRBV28	TGTGCCAGCAAGAGGACAGGGGGCTCACCCCTCCACTTT	CASKRTGGSPLHF
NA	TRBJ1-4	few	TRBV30	TGTGCCTGGAGTGTTACGCGACAGTTTCAGAGACCTATTCAAAAACTGTTTTTT	CAWSVTRQFQRPIQKLFF
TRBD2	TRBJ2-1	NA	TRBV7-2	TGTGCCAGCAGCTTAAGCGGGACTAACTTCAATGAGCAGTTCTTC	CASSLSGTNFNEQFF
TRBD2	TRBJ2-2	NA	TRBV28	TGTGCCAGCAGTTTACAGACTAGCGGGGGGCCCACCGGGGAGCTGTTTTTT	CASSLQTSGGPTGELFF
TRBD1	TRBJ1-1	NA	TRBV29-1	TGCAGCGTTCGACAGGGCTCCAACACTGAAGCTTTCTTT	CSVRQGSNTEAFF
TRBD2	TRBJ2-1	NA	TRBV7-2	TGTGCCAGCAGCTTAGCTAGCGGGAGCTTCAATGAGCAGTTCTTC	CASSLASGSFNEQFF
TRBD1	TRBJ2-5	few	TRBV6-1	TGTGCCAGCAGTGCGACAGGGGTGGGGGAGACCCAGTACTTC	CASSATGVGETQYF
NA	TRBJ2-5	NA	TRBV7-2	TGTGCCAGCAGCTTACTGGGGGCGCGAGAGACCCAGTACTTC	CASSLLGARETQYF
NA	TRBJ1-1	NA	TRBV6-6	TGTGCCAGCAGTTACTCGCAGGCGAACACTGAAGCTTTCTTT	CASSYSQANTEAFF
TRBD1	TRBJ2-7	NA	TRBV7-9	TGTGCCAGCAGCGGTTGGGACAGGGTGATCGCTAGCTTACCCTACGAGCAGTACTTC	CASSGWDRVIASLPYEQYF
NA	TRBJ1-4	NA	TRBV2	TGTGCCAGCAGTGTAGGGGGGGCCAATGAAAAACTGTTTTTT	CASSVGGANEKLFF
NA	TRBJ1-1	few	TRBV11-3	TGTGCCAGCAGCACGGGTGACCGGGGCACTGAAGCTTTCTTT	CASSTGDRGTEAFF
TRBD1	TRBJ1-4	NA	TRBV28	TGTGCCAGCAGTTCTCCGGGACAGGGAGGCGAAAAACTGTTTTTT	CASSSPGQGGEKLFF